The T cell receptor (beta chain) described here comes from a study of radiotherapy plus CTLA-4 blockade in lung cancer. Whole-study context: Objective responses were recorded in roughly 17% of patients, with disease control recorded in 25% to 35%.

The study gave focal radiation plus ipilimumab CTLA-4 blockade to patients with chemo-refractory metastatic non-small-cell lung cancer. Trimming took off 1 base at V and 9 bases at J, with 4 bases between the two ends. Per germline, CDR1 MNHNY and CDR2 SVGAGI (reference sequence). The length of the CDR3 is 12 residues. Findings and limits, study-wide: After treatment with radiotherapy plus ipilimumab, TCR clones that came from the tumor expanded in blood. In blood, early T cell clone dynamics reportedly predicted response best, together with interferon-beta.

This table comes from immunoSEQ multiplex PCR, and its TCRdb copy is limited to in-frame clones, with some not included. Of around 78,000 clones listed, about four fifths are singletons. The count of this clone is one. As yet, its antigen is unknown. The receptor's source is a human donor with non-small cell lung cancer who had a partial response to radiotherapy plus ipilimumab. Some clones in this sample may be carry-over from other donors' samples. This chain joins TRBV6-6 and TRBJ1-6; no definite D call. Sequenced material: peripheral blood, taken from a patient treated with radiotherapy plus ipilimumab. CDR3 loop: CASSYYGSPLHF. CDR3 in DNA: TGTGCCAGCAGTTACTACGGTTCACCCCTCCACTTT.